Following are 17 T cell receptor beta chains from one sample sequenced in a study of T cell responses to AZD1222 COVID-19 vaccine. Generated by immunoSEQ multiplex PCR, the TCRdb table keeps only in-frame clones and is missing some. The sample shows about 130,000 clones, roughly 87% of them seen only once. This sample comprised peripheral blood, obtained on day 0 of AZD1222 vaccination. These TCRs come from an adult in good health.

This clone appeared a single time. The J gene is TRBJ1-1, the V gene TRBV5-1; possible D gene TRBD1, 6 bases. The CDR3 covers 15 residues. Trimming pared 4 bases from V and 0 bases from J, leaving 13 bases between. From germline, CDR1 is SGHRS and CDR2 YFSETQ. CDR3 in amino acids: CASSRRTDMNTEAFF. Written as DNA, the CDR3 is TGCGCCAGCAGCAGAAGGACAGACATGAACACTGAAGCTTTCTTT.

V usage is TRBV9 and J usage is TRBJ2-3; 9 nucleotides align to TRBD2. The CDR3 is made up of 15 amino acids. Trimming took 10 bases from V and 2 from J; bases not matched to a gene: 11. Germline assignment: CDR1 SGDLS and CDR2 YYNGEE. Here the CDR3 DNA reads TGTGCCTCCAGTGGTAGCGGGGGACTCACAGATACGCAGTATTTT. Its translation: CASSGSGGLTDTQYF.

This chain connects TRBV7-7 to TRBJ2-1; the match to TRBD1 covers 8 bases. CDR1 is SSHAT and CDR2 is FNYEAQ in the germline V gene (reference sequence). V gave up 1 base and J gave up 7 bases; unmatched junction bases: 6. The CDR3 length is 15 residues. DNA of the CDR3: TGTGCCAGCAGCTTAGGGCAGGGGGCTAGAAATGAGCAGTTCTTC. Its protein is CASSLGQGARNEQFF.

This rearrangement joins TRBV5-6 to TRBJ1-5; 7 nucleotides align to TRBD1. The V gene end was trimmed by 4 bases and the J gene end by 10 bases; junction bases not matched to a gene: 5. CDR1 and CDR2 from the germline V gene are SGHDT and YYEEEE. The CDR3 length is 12 residues. CDR3 loop: CASSVRDSPQHF. The DNA of the CDR3 is TGTGCCAGCAGCGTGCGGGACAGTCCCCAGCATTTT.

This chain joins TRBV4-1 and TRBJ1-4; unclear D gene. V was clipped by 2 bases and J by 0 bases, with 10 bases between them. Germline assignment: CDR1 MGHRA and CDR2 YSYEKL. The CDR3 loop spans 16 amino acids. The CDR3 reads CASSQNLVATNEKLFF. CDR3 bases: TGCGCCAGCAGCCAAAACTTAGTTGCAACTAATGAAAAACTGTTTTTT.

The rearrangement uses TRBV9 and TRBJ1-2; a weak D match, TRBD1 (6 bases). The CDR3 is 14 residues long. Germline CDR1 and CDR2: SGDLS and YYNGEE. The ends were cut back, 0 bases at V and 4 bases at J, with 10 bases in the middle. The CDR3 DNA is TGTGCCAGCAGCGTAGATAGGGGGACCTATGGCTACACCTTC. Residues: CASSVDRGTYGYTF.

The chain couples TRBV5-4 to TRBJ2-5; 8 bases agree with TRBD2. The CDR3 has 14 residues. V lost 4 bases, J lost 1 base, and 3 bases stayed unmatched. Germline values: CDR1 SGHNT, CDR2 YYREEE (reference sequence). The CDR3 DNA reads TGTGCCAGCAGCCCGGGGGGGGTCCAAGAGACCCAGTACTTC. It is translated as CASSPGGVQETQYF.

V gene TRBV6-5 combines with J gene TRBJ1-5; D possibly corresponds to TRBD1 (6 bases). Germline V gene data show CDR1 as MNHEY and CDR2 as SVGAGI. The CDR3 runs 11 residues. V was trimmed by 8 bases and J by 8 bases, leaving 10 bases between them. CDR3 in amino acids: CASGRGKPQHF. The CDR3 DNA sequence: TGTGCCAGCGGCAGGGGAAAGCCCCAGCATTTT.

As regards this clone: One end of the junction varies from germline; a read error may be responsible. The chain combines TRBV12-3 or TRBV12-4 with TRBJ1-2; TRBD1 aligns across 7 bases. This CDR3 has 13 residues. The CDR3: CASSLLQGYVYTF. The CDR3 DNA sequence: TGTGCCAGCAGTTTACTACAGGGGTATGTCTACACCTTC.

This chain uses TRBV2 with TRBJ2-3; no clear D gene. The CDR3 has 13 amino acids. V was trimmed by 7 bases and J by 9 bases, leaving 17 bases between them. The germline V gene has CDR1 SNHLY and CDR2 FYNNEI. The CDR3 DNA is TGTGCCAGCAAAGGTCCCAGCCTCCCCACGCAGTATTTT. Protein: CASKGPSLPTQYF.

The J gene is TRBJ2-2, the V gene TRBV24-1, with D unclear. V was clipped by 3 bases and J by 7 bases, with 17 bases between them. CDR1 KGHDR and CDR2 SFDVKD come from the germline V gene. The CDR3 loop spans 16 amino acids. For the CDR3, the DNA is TGTGCCACCAGTGATCCAAACGCACCCCTGGGCGGGGAGCTGTTTTTT. It is translated as CATSDPNAPLGGELFF.

This chain uses TRBV28 with TRBJ2-5, with no clear D. V was clipped by 1 base and J by 5 bases, with 5 bases between them. The CDR3 loop spans 12 amino acids. Germline V lookup: CDR1 MDHEN, CDR2 SYDVKM. The CDR3 bases are TGTGCCAGCAGTTTATCGTTGGAGACCCAGTACTTC. Amino acid sequence: CASSLSLETQYF.

The rearrangement uses TRBV9 and TRBJ2-5; D is undetermined. V lost 0 bases to trimming and J lost 3 bases, with 9 bases between them. The CDR3 sequence is 14 residues long. CDR1 and CDR2 from the germline V gene are SGDLS and YYNGEE. The DNA of the CDR3 is TGTGCCAGCAGCGTAGGCCCTAACGAAGAGACCCAGTACTTC. This codes for CASSVGPNEETQYF.

This sequence joins TRBV7-2 and TRBJ2-5; D possibly corresponds to TRBD2 (5 bases). Germline V gene sequence: CDR1 SGHTA, CDR2 FQGNSA. The CDR3 runs to 13 residues. Trimming shortened V by 3 bases and J by 4 bases, and 9 bases separated the two germline ends. The DNA for the CDR3 is TGTGCCAGCAGCTTGGTGGGGAGAGAGACCCAGTACTTC. This gives the protein CASSLVGRETQYF. Based on the CDR3 plus reference TRBV7-2 and TRBJ2-5, the full variable domain is GAGVSQSPSNKVTEKGKDVELRCDPISGHTALYWYRQSLGQGLEFLIYFQGNSAPDKSGLPSDRFSAERTGGSVSTLTIQRTQQEDSAVYLCASSLVGRETQYFGPGTRLLVL.

The gene calls are TRBV6-6 and TRBJ1-6; D call uncertain. The V gene's germline CDR1 is MNHNY and CDR2 SVGAGI (reference sequence). The CDR3 covers 17 residues. Trimming cost V 5 bases and J 0 bases, with 14 bases left between them. The CDR3 sequence is CASSPTSPSSYNSPLHF. CDR3 DNA sequence: TGTGCCAGCAGTCCGACATCCCCGAGCTCCTATAATTCACCCCTCCACTTT.

The rearrangement joins TRBV19 to TRBJ2-3; D is possibly TRBD1 or TRBD2 (5 bases each). V lost 3 bases and J 0 bases, leaving 13 bases between the germline ends. The CDR3 extends over 16 amino acids. Germline lookup yields CDR1 LNHDA and CDR2 SQIVND (reference sequence). Here the CDR3 reads CASSMIRGTSTDTQYF. The CDR3 nucleotides read TGTGCCAGTAGTATGATACGGGGCACTAGCACAGATACGCAGTATTTT.

The CDR3 region is CAWQGAFYNSPLHF. CDR3 coding DNA: TGTGCCTGGCAGGGGGCGTTCTATAATTCACCCCTCCACTTT. The rearrangement links TRBV30 to TRBJ1-6, with 8 nucleotides matching TRBD1. The germline V gene encodes CDR1 GTSNPN and CDR2 SVGIG (reference sequence). With 5 bases clipped from V and 3 bases from J, the junction kept 3 bases outside the gene matches. The CDR3 runs 14 residues.